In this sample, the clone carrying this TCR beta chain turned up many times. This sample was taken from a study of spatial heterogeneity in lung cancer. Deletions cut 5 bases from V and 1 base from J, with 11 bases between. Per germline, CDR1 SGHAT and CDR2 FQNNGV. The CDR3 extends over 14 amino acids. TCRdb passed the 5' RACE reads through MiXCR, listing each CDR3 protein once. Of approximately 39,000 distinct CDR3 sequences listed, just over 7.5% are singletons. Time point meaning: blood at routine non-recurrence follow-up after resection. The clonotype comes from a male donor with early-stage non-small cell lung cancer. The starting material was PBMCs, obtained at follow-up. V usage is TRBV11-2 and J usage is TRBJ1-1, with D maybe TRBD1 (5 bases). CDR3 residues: CASSRGRANTEAFF. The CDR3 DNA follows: TGTGCCAGCAGCAGGGGCAGGGCGAACACTGAAGCTTTCTTT.